This entry lists 29 T cell receptor beta chains sequenced from one sample in a study of OX40 agonist ivuxolimab in advanced cancers. The protocol was immunoSEQ multiplex PCR, while the TCRdb copy is restricted to in-frame clones and leaves out a portion. The sample has about 86,000 clones, under 95% seen once. The sample here was CD4+ or CD8+ T cells sorted from blood, taken in a trial of the OX40 agonist ivuxolimab. All receptors derive from an adult with an advanced solid tumor such as melanoma, head and neck, liver or kidney cancer.

V usage is TRBV27 and J usage is TRBJ2-5, with D possibly matching TRBD2 (6 bases). Trimming removed 5 bases at V and 4 bases at J, with 14 bases between. Germline V gene sequence: CDR1 MNHEY, CDR2 SMNVEV (reference sequence). This CDR3 region has 14 residues. The CDR3 coding sequence is TGTGCCAGCAGTCTAATGGGACTCGGAGAGACCCAGTACTTC. Translated: CASSLMGLGETQYF.

The chain links TRBV5-6 to TRBJ2-2; TRBD2 aligns across 9 bases. This CDR3 comprises 16 residues. After removal of 4 bases from V and 7 bases from J, the junction contained 11 bases not matched to a gene. Germline CDR1 is SGHDT and CDR2 is YYEEEE. CDR3 sequence (DNA): TGTGCCAGCAGCGATACTAGCGGGTGGTGGATCGGGGAGCTGTTTTTT. This translates into CASSDTSGWWIGELFF.

CDR3 sequence (DNA): TGCGCCAGCAGCCAAGCTAGGGTTAGCTCGGAGACCCAGTACTTC. Its translation: CASSQARVSSETQYF. This chain uses TRBV4-1 with TRBJ2-5; no clear D gene. Trimming pared 1 base from V and 5 bases from J, leaving 14 bases between. The CDR3 length is 15 residues. CDR1 MGHRA and CDR2 YSYEKL come from the germline V gene.

The rearrangement uses TRBV27 and TRBJ1-1; D call uncertain. Looked up from germline, CDR1 is MNHEY and CDR2 is SMNVEV (reference sequence). V dropped 1 base and J dropped 2 bases, with 11 bases sitting between them. The CDR3 contains 15 residues. The CDR3 nucleotides read TGTGCCAGCAGTTTATTCGGTGACACTAACACTGAAGCTTTCTTT. This encodes CASSLFGDTNTEAFF.

This chain uses TRBV6-5 with TRBJ1-2; 7 bases map to TRBD1. Trimming cost V 4 bases and J 8 bases; bases outside gene matches: 7. Per the germline V gene, CDR1 is MNHEY and CDR2 is SVGAGI. The CDR3 covers 13 residues. The CDR3 loop is CASSSGQVWGYTF. Written as DNA, the CDR3 is TGTGCCAGCAGTTCAGGACAGGTTTGGGGCTACACCTTC.

V usage is TRBV6-6 and J usage is TRBJ1-1, with no clear D. This CDR3 is built from 14 residues. V was trimmed by 6 bases and J by 5 bases, leaving 16 bases between them. Germline assignment: CDR1 MNHNY and CDR2 SVGAGI (reference sequence). The CDR3 DNA follows: TGTGCCAGCAGACTCAGGCGGGGAGGGACTGAAGCTTTCTTT. As protein: CASRLRRGGTEAFF.

The genes are TRBV4-1 and TRBJ1-5, with D possibly being TRBD1 (6 bases). The germline V and J ends were trimmed by 1 base and 7 bases, with 14 bases remaining between them. CDR1 and CDR2 (germline): MGHRA, YSYEKL. There are 15 residues in the CDR3. The CDR3 region is CASSQGVWGAQPQHF. DNA for the CDR3: TGCGCCAGCAGCCAAGGGGTTTGGGGGGCACAGCCCCAGCATTTT.

V gene TRBV6-4 combines with J gene TRBJ1-2; no clear D gene. The CDR3 is 14 residues long. CDR1 MRHNA and CDR2 SNTAGT come from the germline V gene. V lost 0 bases, J lost 7 bases, and 12 bases lay in between. CDR3 DNA sequence: TGTGCCAGCAGTGACTCGATGAGAGGGAGTGGCTACACCTTC. Translation gives CASSDSMRGSGYTF.

The chain uses TRBV2 and TRBJ2-2; no firm D call. The germline V gene has CDR1 SNHLY and CDR2 FYNNEI. Trimming pared 2 bases from V and 0 bases from J, leaving 7 bases between. CDR3 length equals 15 residues. The CDR3 sequence: CASSERASNTGELFF. The CDR3 DNA sequence: TGTGCCAGCAGTGAAAGGGCATCGAACACCGGGGAGCTGTTTTTT.

The chain links TRBV7-6 to TRBJ2-7; 7 bases align to TRBD2. The CDR3 sequence is 16 residues long. Per germline, CDR1 SGHVS and CDR2 FNYEAQ. The junction had 7 bases not matched to a gene; V was cut back by 0 bases and J by 2 bases. CDR3 sequence reads: CASSLALAGAPYEQYF. The CDR3 DNA sequence: TGTGCCAGCAGCTTAGCGCTCGCGGGAGCCCCCTACGAGCAGTACTTC.

V gene TRBV9 combines with J gene TRBJ1-1, with D possibly TRBD1 on 5 matching bases. The germline CDR1 and CDR2 sequences are SGDLS and YYNGEE. This CDR3 has 17 residues. Trimming pared 2 bases from V and 2 bases from J, leaving 19 bases between. CDR3 DNA: TGTGCCAGCAGCGTTAGCCCGGGGACGCCGGAAAACACTGAAGCTTTCTTT. It codes for CASSVSPGTPENTEAFF.

This clone appeared a single time. The chain couples TRBV2 to TRBJ1-4; D call uncertain. The V and J ends lost 8 bases and 5 bases respectively, with 6 bases between them. The CDR3 loop spans 11 amino acids. Per germline, CDR1 SNHLY and CDR2 FYNNEI. CDR3 residues: CASARNEKLFF. CDR3 nucleotide sequence: TGTGCCAGCGCCAGGAATGAAAAACTGTTTTTT.

A note on this clone: A junction boundary mismatches the germline segment, possibly from a read error. The rearrangement joins TRBV11-3 to TRBJ2-7, with 11 bases matching TRBD2. The CDR3 runs to 11 residues. The germline V gene encodes CDR1 SGHNT and CDR2 YENEEA. CDR3: CASSPGLAAPF. The CDR3 coding sequence is TGTGCCAGCAGCCCGGGACTAGCGGCCCCTTTC.

The chain uses TRBV13 and TRBJ2-4, with a possible D match to TRBD2 (6 bases). The germline V gene encodes CDR1 PRHDT and CDR2 FYEKMQ (reference sequence). Trimming stripped 3 bases from V and 1 base from J, with 10 bases between. The CDR3 loop spans 15 amino acids. The CDR3 nucleotides read TGTGCCAGCAGCTTTACCAGCGGGGCCAAAAACATTCAGTACTTC. It codes for CASSFTSGAKNIQYF.

The V and J genes are TRBV21-1 and TRBJ2-3; the table's D call of TRBD2 was not tested on the DNA. TRBV21-1 is shown as a pseudogene. The CDR3 sequence is 17 residues long. For the CDR3, the DNA is TGTGCCAGCAGCAAAGCCCGAAGCGGGTGGGTTGCAGATACGCAGTATTTT. Amino acid sequence: CASSKARSGWVADTQYF.

The genes are TRBV6-7 and TRBJ2-1; 16 bases are a match to TRBD2. TRBV6-7 is an ORF for which the function is uncertain. The CDR3 is 19 residues long. J gave up 8 bases and V 5 bases, and 15 bases lay outside the gene matches. CDR3 amino acids: CASSRSGTSGRAMFDEQFF. CDR3 nucleotide sequence: TGTGCCAGCAGTCGATCCGGGACTAGCGGGAGGGCCATGTTCGATGAGCAGTTCTTC.

The rearrangement uses TRBV10-2 and TRBJ1-2; TRBD1 matches 8 bases. The CDR3 sequence is 15 residues long. Germline CDR1 is WSHSY and CDR2 is SAAADI. V shed 6 bases and J 3 bases; nucleotides not matched to a gene: 9. CDR3 in DNA: TGCGCCAGCAGAACCGACAGGGGACGATACTATGGCTACACCTTC. Its protein is CASRTDRGRYYGYTF.

The rearrangement links TRBV25-1 to TRBJ2-7, with TRBD1 identical over 7 bases. CDR3 length equals 18 residues. The V segment lost 4 bases and the J segment 3 bases; nucleotides outside the gene matches: 18. The germline gives CDR1 MGHDK, CDR2 SYGVNS. The CDR3 DNA sequence: TGTGCCAGCAGTGGTGGACAGGCGACTTCCCTTTCCCTCTACGAGCAGTACTTC. As protein: CASSGGQATSLSLYEQYF.

The chain employs TRBV5-1 and TRBJ2-7; 12 bases align to TRBD2. The CDR3 spans 15 residues. V shed 4 bases and J 6 bases; nucleotides not matched to a gene: 8. Germline V gene data show CDR1 as SGHRS and CDR2 as YFSETQ. The CDR3 coding sequence is TGCGCCAGCAGCCGACTAGCGGGAGAAGGTGGCGAGCAGTACTTC. Protein product: CASSRLAGEGGEQYF. The complete variable domain, with remaining parts taken from reference TRBV5-1 and TRBJ2-7, reads KAGVTQTPRYLIKTRGQQVTLSCSPISGHRSVSWYQQTPGQGLQFLFEYFSETQRNKGNFPGRFSGRQFSNSRSEMNVSTLELGDSALYLCASSRLAGEGGEQYFGPGTRLTVT.

V and J are TRBV9 and TRBJ2-3, with a possible D match to TRBD2 (6 bases). The CDR3 is made up of 14 amino acids. Trimming pared 4 bases from V and 2 bases from J, leaving 11 bases between. The germline V gene encodes CDR1 SGDLS and CDR2 YYNGEE. CDR3 sequence reads: CASSSGVPTDTQYF. The CDR3 DNA reads TGTGCCAGCAGCTCGGGAGTTCCCACAGATACGCAGTATTTT.

This clone was recorded only once. CDR3 region: CASSRRDSNYGYTF. CDR3 sequence (DNA): TGTGCCAGCAGCAGGCGGGACAGCAACTATGGCTACACCTTC. The chain carries TRBV5-5 and TRBJ1-2, with 7 bases aligning to TRBD1. The V segment lost 4 bases and the J segment 2 bases; nucleotides outside the gene matches: 5. The CDR3 length is 14 residues. Germline-derived CDR1 and CDR2 are SGHKS and YYEKEE (reference sequence).

This chain connects TRBV5-4 to TRBJ2-6, with no clear D. CDR3 length: 15 residues. Trimming pared 0 bases from V and 6 bases from J, leaving 10 bases between. In germline, CDR1 is SGHNT, CDR2 YYREEE (reference sequence). The CDR3 DNA follows: TGTGCCAGCAGCTTGGCGGGCAGCCTGGCCAACGTCCTGACTTTC. Residues: CASSLAGSLANVLTF. Based on the CDR3 plus reference TRBV5-4 and TRBJ2-6, the full variable domain is ETGVTQSPTHLIKTRGQQVTLRCSSQSGHNTVSWYQQALGQGPQFIFQYYREEENGRGNFPPRFSGLQFPNYSSELNVNALELDDSALYLCASSLAGSLANVLTFGAGSRLTVL.

V gene TRBV9 combines with J gene TRBJ2-7, with 13 bases that match TRBD2. Losses at the gene ends were 4 bases for V and 0 bases for J; bases not matched to a gene: 7. Germline V gene data show CDR1 as SGDLS and CDR2 as YYNGEE. The CDR3 loop spans 17 amino acids. The CDR3 DNA sequence: TGTGCCAGCAGCCCCCGGACTAGCGGGAGCTTCTCCTACGAGCAGTACTTC. It specifies CASSPRTSGSFSYEQYF.

This clone appeared once. The chain has TRBV15 and TRBJ1-4; unclear D gene. Germline CDR1 reads LNHNV; CDR2 reads YYDKDF (reference sequence). This CDR3 contains 15 residues. Trimming left V 0 bases short and J 5 bases short, with 10 bases between. The CDR3 nucleotides read TGTGCCACCAGCAGAGATCAGGCGGAGAATGAAAAACTGTTTTTT. It translates to CATSRDQAENEKLFF.

This clone was seen a handful of times. The chain employs TRBV6-6 and TRBJ1-4; no definite D call. The V gene lost 1 base and the J gene lost 5 bases, with 5 bases spanning the gap. CDR3 length: 13 residues. Germline V gene lookup returns CDR1 MNHNY and CDR2 SVGAGI (reference sequence). DNA for the CDR3: TGTGCCAGCAGTTACTGGCAGAATGAAAAACTGTTTTTT. This sequence encodes CASSYWQNEKLFF.

The chain is built from TRBV6-5 and TRBJ1-4; D is unclear. V dropped 0 bases and J dropped 0 bases, with 8 bases sitting between them. Germline CDR1 MNHEY, CDR2 SVGAGI. This CDR3 region has 16 residues. The CDR3 protein is CASSYSQASTNEKLFF. CDR3 bases: TGTGCCAGCAGTTACTCGCAGGCCTCAACTAATGAAAAACTGTTTTTT.

The V gene is TRBV4-1, the J gene TRBJ1-4; D may be TRBD1 (5 bases). Trimming cost V 0 bases and J 3 bases, with 5 bases left between them. The CDR3 has 14 amino acids. From germline, CDR1 is MGHRA and CDR2 YSYEKL. CDR3 amino acids: CASSQDRANEKLFF. CDR3 sequence (DNA): TGCGCCAGCAGCCAAGACAGGGCTAATGAAAAACTGTTTTTT.

The chain couples TRBV9 to TRBJ2-5, with a tentative D call TRBD2 (5 bases). CDR1 SGDLS and CDR2 YYNGEE come from the germline V gene. The CDR3 is 15 residues long. V was pared by 4 bases and J by 4 bases, with 17 bases between. This CDR3 is CASSPRDRDGETQYF. The CDR3, as DNA: TGTGCCAGCAGCCCCCGGGATAGGGATGGAGAGACCCAGTACTTC.

V is TRBV2 and J is TRBJ1-5, with TRBD1 as a possible D gene (5 bases). CDR1 is SNHLY, CDR2 FYNNEI, per germline. This CDR3 region has 15 residues. Trimming took 3 bases from V and 4 from J, leaving 13 bases between them. This chain's CDR3 is CASSDLGRINQPQHF. For the CDR3, the DNA is TGTGCCAGCAGTGATCTGGGACGGATTAATCAGCCCCAGCATTTT.